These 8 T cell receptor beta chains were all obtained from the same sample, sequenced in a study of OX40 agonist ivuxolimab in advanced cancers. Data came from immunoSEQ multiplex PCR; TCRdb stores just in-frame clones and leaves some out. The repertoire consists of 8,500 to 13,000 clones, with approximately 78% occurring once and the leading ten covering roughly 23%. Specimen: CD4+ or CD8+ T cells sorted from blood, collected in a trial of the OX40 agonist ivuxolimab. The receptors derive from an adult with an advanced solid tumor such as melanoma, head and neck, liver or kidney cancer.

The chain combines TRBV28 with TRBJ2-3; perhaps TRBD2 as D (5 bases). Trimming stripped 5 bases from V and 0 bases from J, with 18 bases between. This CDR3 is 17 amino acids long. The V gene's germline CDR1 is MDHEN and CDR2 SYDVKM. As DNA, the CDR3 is TGTGCCAGCAGTCCATCCCCGGGAACTTCTAGCACAGATACGCAGTATTTT. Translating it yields CASSPSPGTSSTDTQYF.

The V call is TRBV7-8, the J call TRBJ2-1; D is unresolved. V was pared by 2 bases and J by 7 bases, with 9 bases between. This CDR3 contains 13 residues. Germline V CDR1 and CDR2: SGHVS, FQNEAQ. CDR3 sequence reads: CASSLSKANEQFF. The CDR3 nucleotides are TGTGCCAGCAGCTTAAGTAAGGCTAATGAGCAGTTCTTC. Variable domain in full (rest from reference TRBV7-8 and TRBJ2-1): GAGVSQSPRYKVAKRGQDVALRCDPISGHVSLFWYQQALGQGPEFLTYFQNEAQLDKSGLPSDRFFAERPEGSVSTLKIQRTQQEDSAVYLCASSLSKANEQFFGPGTRLTVL.

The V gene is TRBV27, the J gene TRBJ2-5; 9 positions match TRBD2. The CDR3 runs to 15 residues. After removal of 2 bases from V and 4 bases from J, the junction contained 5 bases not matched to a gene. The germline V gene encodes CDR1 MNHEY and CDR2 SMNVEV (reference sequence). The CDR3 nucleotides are TGTGCCAGCAGTTTAAAAGGGCGGGAGGGAGAGACCCAGTACTTC. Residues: CASSLKGREGETQYF.

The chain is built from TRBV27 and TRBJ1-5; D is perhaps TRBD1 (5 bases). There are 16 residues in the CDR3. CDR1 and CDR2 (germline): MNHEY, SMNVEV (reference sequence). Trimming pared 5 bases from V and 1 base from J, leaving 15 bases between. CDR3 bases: TGTGCCAGCAGTGCGGACATAGGGATCAGCAATCAGCCCCAGCATTTT. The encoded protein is CASSADIGISNQPQHF.

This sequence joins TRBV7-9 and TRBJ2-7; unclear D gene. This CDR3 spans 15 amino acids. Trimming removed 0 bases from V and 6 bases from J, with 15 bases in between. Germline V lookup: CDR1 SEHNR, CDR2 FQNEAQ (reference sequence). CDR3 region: CASSLAVHDNPEQYF. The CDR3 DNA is TGTGCCAGCAGCTTAGCGGTTCACGACAACCCCGAGCAGTACTTC.

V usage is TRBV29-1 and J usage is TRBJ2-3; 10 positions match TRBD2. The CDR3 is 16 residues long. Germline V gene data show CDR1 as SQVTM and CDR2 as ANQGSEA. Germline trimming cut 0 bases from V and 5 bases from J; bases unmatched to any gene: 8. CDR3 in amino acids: CSVEDRLAGERDTQYF. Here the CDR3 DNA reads TGCAGCGTTGAAGATCGGCTAGCGGGAGAAAGAGATACGCAGTATTTT.

The CDR3 loop reads CATIGGRTSTYEQYF. The CDR3 DNA is TGTGCCACCATAGGGGGAAGGACTAGCACCTACGAGCAGTACTTC. The chain has TRBV10-3 and TRBJ2-7; 8 bases fit TRBD2. The germline V gene has CDR1 ENHRY and CDR2 SYGVKD. CDR3 length: 15 amino acids. J was trimmed by 2 bases and V by 10 bases; bases with no gene match: 13.

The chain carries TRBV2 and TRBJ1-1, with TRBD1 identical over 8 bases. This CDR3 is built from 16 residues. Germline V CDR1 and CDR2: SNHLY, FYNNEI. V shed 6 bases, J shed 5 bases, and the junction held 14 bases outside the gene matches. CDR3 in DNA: TGTGCCAGCAGGATGGAGGACAGGGACTCGGGGACTGAAGCTTTCTTT. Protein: CASRMEDRDSGTEAFF.